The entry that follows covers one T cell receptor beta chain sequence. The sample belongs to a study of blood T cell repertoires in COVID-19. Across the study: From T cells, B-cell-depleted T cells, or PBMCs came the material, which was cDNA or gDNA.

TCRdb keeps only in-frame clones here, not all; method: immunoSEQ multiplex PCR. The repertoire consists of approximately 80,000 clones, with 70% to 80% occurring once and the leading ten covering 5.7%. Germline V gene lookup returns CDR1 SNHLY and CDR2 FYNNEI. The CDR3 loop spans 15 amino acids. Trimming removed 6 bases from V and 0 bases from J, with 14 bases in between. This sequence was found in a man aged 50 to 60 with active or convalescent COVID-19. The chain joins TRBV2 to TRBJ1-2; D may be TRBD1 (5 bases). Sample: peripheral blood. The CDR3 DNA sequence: TGTGCCAGCAGAGGAGGAGGGGCGTCTAACTATGGCTACACCTTC. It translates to CASRGGGASNYGYTF.